This T cell receptor beta chain is from a study of blood T cells in healthy people across ages. Combining a sample-barcoded 5' primer with a J-beta primer mix, a second PCR ran for about 7 to 11 cycles. TCRdb reanalysed the 5' RACE reads using MiXCR and keeps one entry per CDR3 protein. There are fewer than 2,000,000 distinct CDR3 sequences in the sample; 30% to 40% occur only once, and more than 20% lies in the top ten. General study points: The unsorted PBMCs prevented any conclusive comparison of naive versus antigen-experienced cells.

To note about this clonotype: Its antigen is undetermined.

Input material: blood. The origin of this receptor is a human donor in good health.

CDR3 protein: CASSVATGLYVTQYF. The CDR3 nucleotides read TGTGCCAGCAGCGTAGCTACAGGGTTGTATGTGACCCAGTACTTC. This chain connects TRBV9 to TRBJ2-5; possibly TRBD1 for D (6 bases). The germline V gene has CDR1 SGDLS and CDR2 YYNGEE. Trimming left V 0 bases short and J 7 bases short, with 16 bases between. The CDR3 is 15 residues long.